This entry lists 19 T cell receptor beta chains sequenced from one sample in a study of blood T cell repertoires in COVID-19. Clones were read by immunoSEQ multiplex PCR, and TCRdb kept only the in-frame ones, dropping some. The repertoire holds about 98,000 clones, with around 80% as singletons. Sample: peripheral blood. The receptor set was obtained from an elderly man with acute or convalescent COVID-19.

The chain combines TRBV5-1 with TRBJ2-3; TRBD2 aligns across 11 bases. The junction had 1 base not matched to a gene; V was cut back by 0 bases and J by 1 base. CDR3 length: 16 amino acids. The germline CDR1 and CDR2 sequences are SGHRS and YFSETQ. CDR3 protein: CASSLGLAGRTDTQYF. In DNA form, the CDR3 reads TGCGCCAGCAGCTTGGGACTAGCGGGACGCACAGATACGCAGTATTTT. Complete variable domain (other parts from reference TRBV5-1 and TRBJ2-3): KAGVTQTPRYLIKTRGQQVTLSCSPISGHRSVSWYQQTPGQGLQFLFEYFSETQRNKGNFPGRFSGRQFSNSRSEMNVSTLELGDSALYLCASSLGLAGRTDTQYFGPGTRLTVL.

V is TRBV30 and J is TRBJ2-1, with 7 bases aligning to TRBD2. Germline lookup yields CDR1 GTSNPN and CDR2 SVGIG (reference sequence). V lost 0 bases, J lost 7 bases, and 9 bases stayed unmatched. This CDR3 has 15 amino acids. CDR3 region: CAWSVLFGGGNEQFF. CDR3 DNA sequence: TGTGCCTGGAGTGTACTATTCGGGGGAGGGAATGAGCAGTTCTTC.

This clone has just one count. J is TRBJ1-6 and V is TRBV6-5; 10 bases are a match to TRBD1. Germline CDR1 reads MNHEY; CDR2 reads SVGAGI. With V trimmed by 6 bases and J by 11 bases, 4 bases remained unmatched. There are 13 residues in the CDR3. CDR3: CASRDRGPAPLHF. The CDR3 DNA sequence: TGTGCCAGCAGAGACAGGGGGCCAGCACCCCTCCACTTT.

The chain recombines TRBV19 with TRBJ2-1, with TRBD2 matching 7 bases. V shed 3 bases, J shed 7 bases, and the junction held 12 bases outside the gene matches. The CDR3 contains 16 residues. In germline, CDR1 is LNHDA, CDR2 SQIVND (reference sequence). CDR3 nucleotide sequence: TGTGCCAGTAGTATTGGCGGCGGGAGAGGAACGAATGAGCAGTTCTTC. Protein: CASSIGGGRGTNEQFF.

V gene TRBV7-8 combines with J gene TRBJ2-7; 10 positions agree with TRBD1. The CDR3 runs 15 residues. CDR1 is SGHVS, CDR2 FQNEAQ, per germline. The V and J ends lost 3 bases and 2 bases, in that order; junction bases with no gene match: 4. CDR3 protein: CASSFGQGGTYEQYF. DNA for the CDR3: TGTGCCAGCAGCTTCGGACAGGGGGGTACCTACGAGCAGTACTTC.

The chain joins TRBV2 to TRBJ2-7; the D gene is possibly TRBD2 (6 bases). Per germline, CDR1 SNHLY and CDR2 FYNNEI. V shed 1 base and J shed 4 bases, with 17 bases lying between them. The CDR3 sequence is 16 residues long. Here the CDR3 reads CASSEGKGTGTYEQYF. CDR3 in DNA: TGTGCCAGCAGTGAAGGTAAAGGTACGGGGACTTACGAGCAGTACTTC.

V is TRBV2 and J is TRBJ1-2, with D tentatively TRBD1 (5 bases). The CDR3 extends over 16 amino acids. Germline V lookup: CDR1 SNHLY, CDR2 FYNNEI. The germline V and J ends were trimmed by 1 base and 4 bases, with 16 bases remaining between them. Written as DNA, the CDR3 is TGTGCCAGCAGTGAAGGCCCCCCCCGACAGTTCTATGGCTACACCTTC. Its translation: CASSEGPPRQFYGYTF.

The CDR3 DNA follows: TGCGCCAGCAATCCCGGGACCACGGGACTAGCGGAGTCCACCGGGGAGCTGTTTTTT. This encodes CASNPGTTGLAESTGELFF. The gene calls are TRBV5-1 and TRBJ2-2; TRBD2 aligns across 11 bases. The junction had 17 bases not matched to a gene; V was cut back by 6 bases and J by 4 bases. CDR3 size: 19 residues. Germline V lookup: CDR1 SGHRS, CDR2 YFSETQ. The complete variable domain, with remaining parts taken from reference TRBV5-1 and TRBJ2-2, reads KAGVTQTPRYLIKTRGQQVTLSCSPISGHRSVSWYQQTPGQGLQFLFEYFSETQRNKGNFPGRFSGRQFSNSRSEMNVSTLELGDSALYLCASNPGTTGLAESTGELFFGEGSRLTVL.

The chain carries TRBV18 and TRBJ1-6, with D tentatively TRBD1 (6 bases). This CDR3 contains 15 residues. Between the trimmed V and J ends, which lost 6 bases and 5 bases, there was a span of 14 bases. The germline V gene encodes CDR1 KGHSH and CDR2 LQKENI. CDR3 DNA: TGTGCCAGCTCGACTACAGGACAGAATAATTCACCCCTCCACTTT. This sequence encodes CASSTTGQNNSPLHF.

CDR3 nucleotide sequence: TGTGCCAGCAGTCATGACTCACTAGCGGGTCCCTCCTACGAGCAGTACTTC. Its translation: CASSHDSLAGPSYEQYF. This chain links TRBV7-2 with TRBJ2-7; TRBD2 agrees at 9 bases. Germline trimming cut 6 bases from V and 0 bases from J; bases unmatched to any gene: 12. The CDR3 runs 17 residues. CDR1 SGHTA and CDR2 FQGNSA come from the germline V gene.

This chain joins TRBV28 and TRBJ1-2; TRBD1 aligns across 12 bases. This CDR3 has 13 amino acids. The trim removed 10 bases at V and 7 bases at J, leaving 7 bases unmatched. The germline gives CDR1 MDHEN, CDR2 SYDVKM. As DNA, the CDR3 is TGTGCCACCCCGGGACAGGGGGCGTCTGGCTACACCTTC. Protein product: CATPGQGASGYTF.

The chain combines TRBV5-1 with TRBJ2-1, with 11 bases fitting TRBD2. CDR3 length equals 16 residues. V dropped 0 bases and J dropped 6; count of bases not matched to a gene: 5. Germline V gene lookup returns CDR1 SGHRS and CDR2 YFSETQ. CDR3 DNA: TGCGCCAGCAGCTTGGTGCTAGCGGGAGGTCGCAATGAGCAGTTCTTC. The encoded protein is CASSLVLAGGRNEQFF.

The chain combines TRBV3-1 (or the pseudogene TRBV3-2) with TRBJ2-7, with D maybe TRBD1 (6 bases). The CDR3 covers 14 residues. Germline V gene data show CDR1 as LGHDT and CDR2 as YNNKEL (reference sequence). Trimming shortened V by 4 bases and J by 7 bases, and 17 bases separated the two germline ends. The CDR3 protein is CASSPDWGQLEQYF. CDR3 sequence (DNA): TGTGCCAGCAGCCCAGACTGGGGACAACTGGAGCAGTACTTC.

The chain recombines TRBV18 with TRBJ2-3; 7 bases are a match to TRBD2. V trimming: 1 base; J trimming: 7 bases; junction bases outside the gene matches: 5. CDR1 KGHSH and CDR2 LQKENI come from the germline V gene. The CDR3 has 14 residues. CDR3 loop: CASSPLRREHTQYF. The CDR3 DNA sequence: TGTGCCAGCTCACCACTTCGGCGGGAGCATACGCAGTATTTT.

This chain connects TRBV5-1 to TRBJ2-1, with 7 bases fitting TRBD2. Trimming took 6 bases from V and 6 from J; bases not matched to a gene: 12. The CDR3 consists of 15 residues. The germline gives CDR1 SGHRS, CDR2 YFSETQ. The CDR3 DNA follows: TGCGCCAGCACCGCCCCGGGGGGACTATCCAATGAGCAGTTCTTC. Translation: CASTAPGGLSNEQFF. The full variable domain, with the rest looked up from reference TRBV5-1 and TRBJ2-1, is KAGVTQTPRYLIKTRGQQVTLSCSPISGHRSVSWYQQTPGQGLQFLFEYFSETQRNKGNFPGRFSGRQFSNSRSEMNVSTLELGDSALYLCASTAPGGLSNEQFFGPGTRLTVL.

The rearrangement links TRBV6-5 to TRBJ1-1; 11 nucleotides line up with TRBD1. The CDR3 is made up of 15 amino acids. Trimming took 5 bases from V and 10 from J; bases not matched to a gene: 12. Germline V gene lookup returns CDR1 MNHEY and CDR2 SVGAGI. The CDR3 coding sequence is TGTGCCAGCAGTCCGGGACAGGGGGTGTCCGAGGCAGCTTTCTTT. It translates to CASSPGQGVSEAAFF.

CDR3 sequence reads: CASSFWTRSSSYEQYF. The CDR3 DNA follows: TGCGCCAGCAGCTTCTGGACTAGATCGAGCTCCTACGAGCAGTACTTC. The V gene is TRBV5-1, the J gene TRBJ2-7; 7 bases are shared with TRBD2. The junction had 8 bases not matched to a gene; V was cut back by 2 bases and J by 0 bases. Germline CDR1 SGHRS, CDR2 YFSETQ. The CDR3 totals 16 residues.

The chain uses TRBV15 and TRBJ2-3, with D maybe TRBD2 (5 bases). Trimming cost V 1 base and J 0 bases, with 8 bases left between them. The CDR3 covers 15 residues. Germline V gene lookup returns CDR1 LNHNV and CDR2 YYDKDF (reference sequence). Written as DNA, the CDR3 is TGTGCCACCAGCAGAGTTCGGACTAGCACAGATACGCAGTATTTT. Translated, it gives CATSRVRTSTDTQYF.

The chain combines TRBV7-2 with TRBJ2-1; D perhaps matches TRBD2 (7 bases). This CDR3 is 13 amino acids long. Germline values: CDR1 SGHTA, CDR2 FQGNSA. V gave up 8 bases and J gave up 10 bases, with 18 bases separating them. This chain's CDR3 is CASSGGLSLEQFF. In DNA, the CDR3 is TGTGCCAGCTCGGGGGGCCTATCGTTAGAGCAGTTCTTC.